A selection of T cell receptor beta chains follows, all from one sample in a study of technical replicates of blood from a handful of donors. Repertoires were generated with immunoSEQ multiplex PCR, while TCRdb's copy carries only in-frame clones and drops some. The table records 75,000 to 100,000 clones, 94% of them present only once. What was sequenced was T cells isolated from PBMCs. The origin of the receptors is a human donor in good health. Both conserved end residues are part of each CDR3.

j_gene | v_gene | CDR3aa
TRBJ1-1 | TRBV30 | CAWSPPLRAGAFF
TRBJ1-2 | TRBV5-4 | CASSLGSGQNYGYTF
TRBJ1-2 | TRBV7-9 | CASTFPLSGYTF
TRBJ2-1 | TRBV29-1 | CSVGGGRQVLEFF
TRBJ2-1 | TRBV6-4 | CASSDKGGEHNEQFF
TRBJ2-3 | TRBV9 | CASSSLAGLDTQYF
TRBJ2-1 | TRBV20-1 | CSALRRSEQFF
TRBJ1-1 | TRBV6-6 | CASCGTEAFF
TRBJ2-3 | TRBV10-1 | CASSSDSYTQYF
TRBJ2-7 | TRBV10-1 | CASTKSMTGLREQYF
TRBJ2-7 | TRBV5-4 | CASSSLTQNSYEQYF
TRBJ1-2 | TRBV9 | CASSVQGAHYGYTF
TRBJ2-1 | TRBV5-1 | CASSLDRVLNEQFF
TRBJ2-5 | TRBV6-1 | CASSARQGLQETQYF
TRBJ1-2 | TRBV7-2 | CASSLHPPHRASNYGYTF
TRBJ2-1 | TRBV13 | CASSLSASGGVRRFF
TRBJ2-1 | TRBV9 | CASSVDGRAWGNEQFF
TRBJ1-5 | TRBV4-1 | CASSQDGGTQPQHF
TRBJ1-6 | TRBV6-6 | CASTPRTGRYNSPLHF
TRBJ2-7 | TRBV27 | CASSLMRSFHEQYF
TRBJ1-5 | TRBV10-3 | CAISESTGPLQPQHF
TRBJ2-7 | TRBV19 | CASSQGLAAYEQYF
TRBJ2-3 | TRBV7-6 | CASSLQAGGADTQYF
TRBJ2-7 | TRBV10-2 | CASSYLMYEQYF
TRBJ2-5 | TRBV28 | CASSLRLAGQETQYF
TRBJ1-1 | TRBV18 | CASSVETGGNTEAFF
TRBJ1-1 | TRBV2 | CASSEGAGMWTEAFF
TRBJ2-7 | TRBV30 | CAWSLGGREQYF
TRBJ2-2 | TRBV6-1 | CASSPTTGELFF
TRBJ2-1 | TRBV28 | CASFPDKYRNEQFF
TRBJ1-3 | TRBV5-1 | CASSDPQGGNTIYF
TRBJ2-2 | TRBV6-4 | CASTRTSGTANTGELFF
TRBJ2-7 | TRBV29-1 | CSALERLNYEQYF
TRBJ2-7 | TRBV10-1 | CASSPWVAGGTYEQYF